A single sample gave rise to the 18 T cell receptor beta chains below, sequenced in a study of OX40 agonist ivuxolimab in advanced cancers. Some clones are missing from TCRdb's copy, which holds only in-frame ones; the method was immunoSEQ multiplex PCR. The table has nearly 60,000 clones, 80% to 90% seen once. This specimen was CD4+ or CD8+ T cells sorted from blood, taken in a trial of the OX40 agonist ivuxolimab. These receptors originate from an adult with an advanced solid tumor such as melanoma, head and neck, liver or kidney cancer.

CDR3 nucleotides: TGCAGCGCCGGGACAGGCCGCTCTGGGGCCAACGTCCTGACTTTC. This encodes CSAGTGRSGANVLTF. The chain has TRBV29-1 and TRBJ2-6; 8 bases line up with TRBD1. The CDR3 length is 15 residues. V lost 7 bases to trimming and J lost 0 bases; unmatched junction nucleotides: 5. The germline V gene encodes CDR1 SQVTM and CDR2 ANQGSEA. Full variable domain (remainder filled in from reference TRBV29-1 and TRBJ2-6): SAVISQKPSRDICQRGTSLTIQCQVDSQVTMMFWYRQQPGQSLTLIATANQGSEATYESGFVIDKFPISRPNLTFSTLTVSNMSPEDSSIYLCSAGTGRSGANVLTFGAGSRLTVL.

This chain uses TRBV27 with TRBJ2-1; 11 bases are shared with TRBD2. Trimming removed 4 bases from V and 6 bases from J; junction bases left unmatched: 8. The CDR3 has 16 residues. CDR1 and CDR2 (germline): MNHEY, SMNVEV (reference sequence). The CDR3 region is CASSSLAGGPGNEQFF. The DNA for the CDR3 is TGTGCCAGCAGTTCGTTAGCGGGAGGGCCGGGCAATGAGCAGTTCTTC.

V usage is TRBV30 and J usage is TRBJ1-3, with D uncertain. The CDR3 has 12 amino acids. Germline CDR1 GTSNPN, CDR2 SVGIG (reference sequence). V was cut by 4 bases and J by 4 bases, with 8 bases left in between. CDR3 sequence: CAWKMSGNTIYF. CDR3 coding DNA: TGTGCCTGGAAAATGTCAGGAAACACCATATATTTT.

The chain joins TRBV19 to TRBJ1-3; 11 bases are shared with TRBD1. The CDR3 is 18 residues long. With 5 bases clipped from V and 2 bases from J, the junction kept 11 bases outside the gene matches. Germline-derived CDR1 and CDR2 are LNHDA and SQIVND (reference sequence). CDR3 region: CASSRKMDRGLTGNTIYF. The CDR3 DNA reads TGTGCCAGTAGTCGTAAAATGGACAGGGGGCTAACTGGAAACACCATATATTTT.

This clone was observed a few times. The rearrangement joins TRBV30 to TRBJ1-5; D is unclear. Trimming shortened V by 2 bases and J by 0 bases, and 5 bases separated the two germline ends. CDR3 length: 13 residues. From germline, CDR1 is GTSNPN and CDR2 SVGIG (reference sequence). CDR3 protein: CAWSWSSNQPQHF. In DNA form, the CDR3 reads TGTGCCTGGAGTTGGAGTAGCAATCAGCCCCAGCATTTT.

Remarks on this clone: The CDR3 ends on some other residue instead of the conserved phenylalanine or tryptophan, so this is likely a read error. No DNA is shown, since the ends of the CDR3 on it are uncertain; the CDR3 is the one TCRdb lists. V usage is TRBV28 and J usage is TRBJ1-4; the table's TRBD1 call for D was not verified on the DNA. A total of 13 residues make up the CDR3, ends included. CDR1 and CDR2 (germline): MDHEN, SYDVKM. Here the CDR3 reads CASSDQPTGLLFI.

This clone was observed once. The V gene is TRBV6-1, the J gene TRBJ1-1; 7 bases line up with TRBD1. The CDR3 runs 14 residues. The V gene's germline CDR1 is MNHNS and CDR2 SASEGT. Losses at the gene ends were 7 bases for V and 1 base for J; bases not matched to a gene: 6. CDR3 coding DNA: TGTGCCAGCACCTGGGACAGACGGAACACTGAAGCTTTCTTT. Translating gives CASTWDRRNTEAFF.

Here the CDR3 reads CASRSGVGETQYF. For the CDR3, the DNA is TGTGCCAGCAGATCGGGAGTCGGGGAGACCCAGTACTTC. V and J are TRBV5-4 and TRBJ2-5; a weak D match, TRBD2 (6 bases). The germline CDR1 and CDR2 sequences are SGHNT and YYREEE (reference sequence). The ends were cut back, 5 bases at V and 5 bases at J, with 13 bases in the middle. This CDR3 has 13 amino acids.

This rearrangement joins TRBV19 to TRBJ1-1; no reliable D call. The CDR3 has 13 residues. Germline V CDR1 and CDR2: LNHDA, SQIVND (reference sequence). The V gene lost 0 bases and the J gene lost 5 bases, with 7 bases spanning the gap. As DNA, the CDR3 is TGTGCCAGTAGTATAGAGGCGGGAACTGAAGCTTTCTTT. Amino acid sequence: CASSIEAGTEAFF.

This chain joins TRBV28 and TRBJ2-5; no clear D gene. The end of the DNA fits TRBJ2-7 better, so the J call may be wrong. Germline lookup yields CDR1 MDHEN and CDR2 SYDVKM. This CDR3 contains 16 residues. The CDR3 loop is CASSLNTGPTTYEQYF. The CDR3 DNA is TGTGCCAGCAGTTTAAATACCGGACCTACTACCTACGAGCAGTACTTC.

The CDR3 region has the DNA TGTGCCAGCAGCTTATCTGGGAACGAGCAGTACTTC. Translated, it gives CASSLSGNEQYF. The chain links TRBV7-9 to TRBJ2-7; D not certain. The germline V gene encodes CDR1 SEHNR and CDR2 FQNEAQ (reference sequence). Trimming took 2 bases from V and 5 from J, leaving 7 bases between them. CDR3 size: 12 residues.

CDR3 residues: CASSLGVRYEQYF. The CDR3 nucleotides are TGTGCCAGCAGCCTAGGGGTCAGGTACGAGCAGTACTTC. The genes are TRBV6-1 and TRBJ2-7, with D maybe TRBD1 (5 bases). The CDR3 consists of 13 residues. V lost 6 bases and J 4 bases, leaving 13 bases between the germline ends. Germline V lookup: CDR1 MNHNS, CDR2 SASEGT.

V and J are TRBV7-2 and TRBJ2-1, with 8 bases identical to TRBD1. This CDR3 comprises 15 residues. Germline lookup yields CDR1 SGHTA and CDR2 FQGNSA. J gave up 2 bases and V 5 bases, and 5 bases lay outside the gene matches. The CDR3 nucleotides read TGTGCCAGCAGCCTTGGACAGGGCCCCTACAATGAGCAGTTCTTC. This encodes CASSLGQGPYNEQFF.

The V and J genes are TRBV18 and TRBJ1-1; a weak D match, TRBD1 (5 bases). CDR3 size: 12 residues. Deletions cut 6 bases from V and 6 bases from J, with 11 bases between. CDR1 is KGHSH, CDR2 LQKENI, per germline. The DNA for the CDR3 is TGTGCCAGCTCGGCCGGGACCGCTGAAGCTTTCTTT. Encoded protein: CASSAGTAEAFF.

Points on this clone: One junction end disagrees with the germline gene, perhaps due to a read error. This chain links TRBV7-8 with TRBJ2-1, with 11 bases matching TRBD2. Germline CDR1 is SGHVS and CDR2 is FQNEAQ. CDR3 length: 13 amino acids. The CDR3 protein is CASSLGTSGVPLF. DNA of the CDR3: TGTGCCAGCAGCCTCGGGACTAGCGGAGTCCCTCTCTTC.

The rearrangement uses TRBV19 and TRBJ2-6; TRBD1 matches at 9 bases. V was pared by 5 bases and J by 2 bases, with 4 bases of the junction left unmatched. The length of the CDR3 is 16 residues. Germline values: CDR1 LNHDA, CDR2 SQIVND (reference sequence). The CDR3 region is CASSARTGAGANVLTF. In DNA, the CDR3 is TGTGCCAGTAGTGCTCGGACAGGGGCTGGGGCCAACGTCCTGACTTTC.

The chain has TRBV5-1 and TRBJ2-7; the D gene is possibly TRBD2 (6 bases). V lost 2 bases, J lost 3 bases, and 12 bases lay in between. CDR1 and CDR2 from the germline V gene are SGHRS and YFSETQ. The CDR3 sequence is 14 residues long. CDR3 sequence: CASSFGGANYEQYF. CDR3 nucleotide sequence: TGCGCCAGCAGCTTTGGCGGGGCCAACTACGAGCAGTACTTC.

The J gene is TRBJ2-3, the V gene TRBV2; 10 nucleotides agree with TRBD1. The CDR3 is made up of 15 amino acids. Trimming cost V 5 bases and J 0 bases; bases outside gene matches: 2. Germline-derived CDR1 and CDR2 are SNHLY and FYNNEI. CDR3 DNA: TGTGCCAGCAGTTGGGACAGGGGAAGCACAGATACGCAGTATTTT. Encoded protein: CASSWDRGSTDTQYF.